This is a list of T cell receptor beta chains from one sample in a study of T cell changes during pregnancy in multiple sclerosis. Clones were read by immunoSEQ multiplex PCR, and TCRdb kept only the in-frame ones, dropping some. The sample has approximately 49,000 clones, about 90% seen once; the top ten hold 0.95% to 1.5%. The input for sequencing was CD4+ T cells from peripheral blood mononuclear cells, taken in the second trimester of pregnancy. These TCRs come from a female donor with multiple sclerosis, enrolled in a pregnancy study. Both conserved end residues are part of each CDR3. Each record gives: V gene, clone size, D gene, J gene, CDR3 protein, CDR3 DNA. A D gene is named only where the DNA matches it firmly. Clone size is given for some rows only: seen once, a few or many times, or a class if the clone is expanded.

v_call: TRBV25-1; clone_size: NA; d_call: NA; j_call: TRBJ1-2; cdr3_aa: CASRETGRDYGYTF; cdr3_nt: TGTGCCAGCAGAGAAACAGGGAGGGACTATGGCTACACCTTC
v_call: TRBV28; clone_size: NA; d_call: NA; j_call: TRBJ1-1; cdr3_aa: CASSFPDSQTRGEAFF; cdr3_nt: TGTGCCAGCAGTTTCCCGGACAGTCAAACTCGAGGTGAAGCTTTCTTT
v_call: TRBV2; clone_size: NA; d_call: TRBD1; j_call: TRBJ1-1; cdr3_aa: CANGQVMNTEAFF; cdr3_nt: TGTGCCAATGGACAGGTGATGAACACTGAAGCTTTCTTT
v_call: TRBV5-1; clone_size: once; d_call: TRBD2; j_call: TRBJ2-1; cdr3_aa: CASSRLAAEQFF; cdr3_nt: TGCGCCAGCAGCCGACTAGCGGCTGAGCAGTTCTTC
v_call: TRBV5-4; clone_size: few; d_call: TRBD2; j_call: TRBJ2-5; cdr3_aa: CASSRSNGGLAGSFETQYF; cdr3_nt: TGTGCCAGCAGCCGCTCGAACGGAGGACTAGCGGGATCATTCGAGACCCAGTACTTC
v_call: TRBV28; clone_size: NA; d_call: NA; j_call: TRBJ2-1; cdr3_aa: CASSQRNTYNEQFF; cdr3_nt: TGTGCCAGCAGTCAGCGGAACACCTACAATGAGCAGTTCTTC
v_call: TRBV5-1; clone_size: once; d_call: TRBD2; j_call: TRBJ2-7; cdr3_aa: CASSTGLGVGEQYF; cdr3_nt: TGCGCCAGCAGCACCGGACTAGGTGTGGGCGAGCAGTACTTC
v_call: TRBV10-2; clone_size: NA; d_call: TRBD1; j_call: TRBJ2-1; cdr3_aa: CAITQGVTYNEQFF; cdr3_nt: TGCGCCATTACCCAGGGGGTTACCTACAATGAGCAGTTCTTC
v_call: TRBV27; clone_size: NA; d_call: NA; j_call: TRBJ2-5; cdr3_aa: CASSLARPGLRGGGQETQYF; cdr3_nt: TGTGCCAGCAGTTTAGCTAGACCGGGACTAAGGGGAGGGGGGCAGGAGACCCAGTACTTC
v_call: TRBV7-9; clone_size: NA; d_call: TRBD1; j_call: TRBJ1-4; cdr3_aa: CASSFQGANEKLFF; cdr3_nt: TGTGCCAGCAGCTTTCAGGGGGCTAATGAAAAACTGTTTTTT
v_call: TRBV18; clone_size: once; d_call: TRBD2; j_call: TRBJ2-5; cdr3_aa: CASSPATSGKETQYF; cdr3_nt: TGTGCCAGCTCACCAGCGACTAGCGGGAAGGAGACCCAGTACTTC
v_call: TRBV5-1; clone_size: NA; d_call: TRBD1; j_call: TRBJ1-2; cdr3_aa: CASSLAGDRGNYGYTF; cdr3_nt: TGCGCCAGCAGCTTGGCAGGGGACAGGGGGAACTATGGCTACACCTTC
v_call: TRBV18; clone_size: NA; d_call: TRBD2; j_call: TRBJ2-5; cdr3_aa: CASSLAGEIETQYF; cdr3_nt: TGTGCCAGCTCCCTAGCGGGAGAGATAGAGACCCAGTACTTC
v_call: TRBV5-1; clone_size: NA; d_call: NA; j_call: TRBJ2-7; cdr3_aa: CASSLNVAGEGPQYF; cdr3_nt: TGCGCCAGCAGCTTGAACGTGGCAGGGGAGGGTCCACAGTACTTC
v_call: TRBV2; clone_size: NA; d_call: TRBD1; j_call: TRBJ2-1; cdr3_aa: CASTTSRRQGYNEQFF; cdr3_nt: TGTGCCAGCACTACCTCCCGGCGACAGGGATACAATGAGCAGTTCTTC
v_call: TRBV27; clone_size: NA; d_call: NA; j_call: TRBJ2-7; cdr3_aa: CASSSGHSYEQYF; cdr3_nt: TGTGCCAGCAGTTCGGGACACTCCTACGAGCAGTACTTC
v_call: TRBV10-2; clone_size: NA; d_call: TRBD2; j_call: TRBJ2-1; cdr3_aa: CASSRGLAGGGEQFF; cdr3_nt: TGCGCCAGCAGTAGGGGACTAGCGGGGGGTGGGGAGCAGTTCTTC
v_call: TRBV6-5; clone_size: NA; d_call: TRBD2; j_call: TRBJ2-7; cdr3_aa: CASRAASGDYEQYF; cdr3_nt: TGTGCCAGCAGGGCGGCTAGCGGGGACTACGAGCAGTACTTC
v_call: TRBV6-5; clone_size: NA; d_call: TRBD1; j_call: TRBJ1-1; cdr3_aa: CASSYSGTAETEAFF; cdr3_nt: TGTGCCAGCAGTTACTCGGGGACAGCGGAAACTGAAGCTTTCTTT
v_call: TRBV19; clone_size: NA; d_call: TRBD1; j_call: TRBJ2-5; cdr3_aa: CASRGTGVSWETQYF; cdr3_nt: TGTGCCAGTAGGGGGACAGGGGTGTCGTGGGAGACCCAGTACTTC
v_call: TRBV6-5; clone_size: NA; d_call: NA; j_call: TRBJ2-1; cdr3_aa: CASSRLGRGDEQFF; cdr3_nt: TGTGCCAGCAGTCGACTCGGGAGAGGGGATGAGCAGTTCTTC
v_call: TRBV28; clone_size: once; d_call: NA; j_call: TRBJ2-1; cdr3_aa: CASSPRRASDEQFF; cdr3_nt: TGTGCCAGCAGTCCCAGGAGGGCCTCGGATGAGCAGTTCTTC
v_call: TRBV9; clone_size: NA; d_call: NA; j_call: TRBJ2-2; cdr3_aa: CASSVGASPIGELFF; cdr3_nt: TGTGCCAGCAGCGTAGGGGCGTCGCCTATCGGGGAGCTGTTTTTT
v_call: TRBV7-2; clone_size: NA; d_call: TRBD1; j_call: TRBJ1-1; cdr3_aa: CASSLGQGADTEAFF; cdr3_nt: TGTGCCAGCAGCTTGGGACAGGGGGCTGACACTGAAGCTTTCTTT
v_call: TRBV28; clone_size: once; d_call: NA; j_call: TRBJ1-2; cdr3_aa: CASSDLTVDGYTF; cdr3_nt: TGTGCCAGCAGTGACCTGACAGTGGATGGCTACACCTTC
v_call: TRBV28; clone_size: NA; d_call: NA; j_call: TRBJ2-1; cdr3_aa: CASSFTRVGSYNEQFF; cdr3_nt: TGTGCCAGCAGTTTTACCCGGGTAGGTTCCTACAATGAGCAGTTCTTC
v_call: TRBV5-5; clone_size: NA; d_call: NA; j_call: TRBJ1-1; cdr3_aa: CASPGRRKNTEAFF; cdr3_nt: TGTGCCAGCCCAGGAAGACGGAAGAACACTGAAGCTTTCTTT
v_call: TRBV5-1; clone_size: NA; d_call: NA; j_call: TRBJ2-5; cdr3_aa: CASSLDRAETQYF; cdr3_nt: TGCGCCAGCAGCTTGGACAGGGCAGAGACCCAGTACTTC
v_call: TRBV19; clone_size: NA; d_call: NA; j_call: TRBJ2-1; cdr3_aa: CASISGDISDEQFF; cdr3_nt: TGTGCCAGTATCTCCGGGGACATTTCCGATGAGCAGTTCTTC
v_call: TRBV5-1; clone_size: many; d_call: TRBD1; j_call: TRBJ2-3; cdr3_aa: CASSLVLGTGVADTQYF; cdr3_nt: TGCGCCAGCAGCTTGGTCTTGGGGACAGGGGTGGCAGATACGCAGTATTTT
v_call: TRBV19; clone_size: once; d_call: TRBD2; j_call: TRBJ2-7; cdr3_aa: CASSIAGDSYEQYF; cdr3_nt: TGTGCCAGTAGTATCGCGGGGGACTCCTACGAGCAGTACTTC
v_call: TRBV28; clone_size: NA; d_call: TRBD1; j_call: TRBJ1-2; cdr3_aa: CATRTGDYYGYTF; cdr3_nt: TGTGCCACCCGGACAGGGGATTACTATGGCTACACCTTC